This T cell receptor (beta chain) was profiled in a study of CD8+ T cells in alopecia areata. Study in general: At a dose of 5 to 10 mg twice daily, oral tofacitinib was given to treated patients.

Documented treatment: oral pan-JAK inhibitor, 5-10 mg twice daily. The germline V gene has CDR1 SGHRS and CDR2 YFSETQ. Trimming took 3 bases from V and 6 from J, leaving 22 bases between them. CDR3 length: 16 amino acids. Reverse transcribed after extraction, RNA yielded cDNA as the sequencing template. Sequencing was performed with immunoSEQ multiplex PCR; in TCRdb, only in-frame clones are kept and a portion is missing. The sample consists of roughly 120,000 clones, 58% of them appearing once. Sequenced here: CD8+ T cells sorted from blood, sampled at week 4, from a patient treated with tofacitinib. The clonotype was recovered from a human donor with alopecia areata. The rearrangement links TRBV5-1 to TRBJ2-7; D might be TRBD2 (6 bases). For the CDR3, the DNA is TGCGCCAGCAGCTCCTGGCCGGGGGAGGAGCGAGGCGAGCAGTACTTC. Protein: CASSSWPGEERGEQYF. The variable domain in full, completed from reference TRBV5-1 and TRBJ2-7, reads KAGVTQTPRYLIKTRGQQVTLSCSPISGHRSVSWYQQTPGQGLQFLFEYFSETQRNKGNFPGRFSGRQFSNSRSEMNVSTLELGDSALYLCASSSWPGEERGEQYFGPGTRLTVT.